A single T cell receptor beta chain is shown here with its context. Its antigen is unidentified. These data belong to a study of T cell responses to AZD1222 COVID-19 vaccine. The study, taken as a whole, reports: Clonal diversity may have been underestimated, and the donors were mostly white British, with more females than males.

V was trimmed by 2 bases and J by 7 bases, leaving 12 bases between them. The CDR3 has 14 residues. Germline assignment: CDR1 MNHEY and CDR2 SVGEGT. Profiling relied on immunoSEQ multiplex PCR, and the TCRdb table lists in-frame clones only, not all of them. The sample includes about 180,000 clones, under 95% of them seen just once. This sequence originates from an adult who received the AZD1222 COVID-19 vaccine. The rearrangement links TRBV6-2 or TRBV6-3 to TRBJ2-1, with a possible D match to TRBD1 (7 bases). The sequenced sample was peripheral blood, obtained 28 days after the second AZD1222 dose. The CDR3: CASSYEAGGNEQFF. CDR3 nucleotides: TGTGCCAGCAGTTACGAGGCAGGGGGGAATGAGCAGTTCTTC.